What follows are 19 T cell receptor beta chains derived from one specimen sequenced in a study of blood T cells in healthy people across ages. Combining a sample-barcoded 5' primer with a J-beta primer mix, a second PCR ran for 7 to 11 cycles. TCRdb itself ran the 5' RACE reads through MiXCR, one entry per CDR3 protein. The data contain hundreds of thousands of distinct CDR3 sequences, roughly 44% of them singletons. Sequenced material: blood. The receptors come from a man aged 60 to 69 in good health.

About this clonotype: This CDR3 is missing its conserved last phenylalanine or tryptophan, likely due to a read error. Because the CDR3's place on the DNA is in doubt, the DNA is left out and the CDR3 is given as listed by TCRdb. This CDR3 is CASRRSGGGPTMSSSS. J is TRBJ2-1 and V is TRBV6-1; TRBD1 is the table's D call, not checked against the DNA. The germline gives CDR1 MNHNS, CDR2 SASEGT. 16 amino acids form the CDR3, both terminal residues included.

As regards this clonotype: This may be a read error, as it is one base from a much larger clone. This chain links TRBV7-2 with TRBJ2-7; TRBD2 agrees at 10 bases. Germline V gives CDR1 SGHTA, CDR2 FQGNSA. After removal of 4 bases from V and 7 bases from J, the junction contained 10 bases not matched to a gene. This CDR3 region has 15 residues. The DNA of the CDR3 is TGTGCCAGCAGCTGGACTAGCGGCTCCTACAATGAGCAGTACTTC. Translating it yields CASSWTSGSYNEQYF.

This clonotype was detected only once. CDR3 nucleotides: TGTGCCATCAGTGAGTCCTGGGGACAGGGGAACGAAAAACTGTTTTTT. It translates to CAISESWGQGNEKLFF. The chain joins TRBV10-3 to TRBJ1-4; 10 bases line up with TRBD1. Germline CDR1 ENHRY, CDR2 SYGVKD. The CDR3 runs 16 residues. J lost 8 bases, V lost 0 bases, and 6 bases had no gene match.

The V gene is TRBV4-3, the J gene TRBJ2-4; D tentatively fits TRBD1 or TRBD2 (6 bases each). The better agreement between TRBJ2-7 and the DNA end casts doubt on the J call. The CDR3 runs to 16 residues. Germline CDR1 reads LGHNA; CDR2 reads YSLEER. CDR3 amino acids: CASSQGGNRVPYEQYF. For the CDR3, the DNA is TGCGCCAGCAGCCAAGGCGGGAACAGGGTCCCCTACGAGCAGTACTTC.

The chain carries TRBV20-1 and TRBJ2-5, with 8 bases lining up with TRBD2. Germline V gene sequence: CDR1 DFQATT, CDR2 SNEGSKA (reference sequence). V was clipped by 7 bases and J by 4 bases; unmatched bases: 2. The CDR3 is 11 amino acids. The chain's CDR3 is CSGGGPETQYF. In DNA, the CDR3 is TGCAGTGGCGGGGGGCCAGAGACCCAGTACTTC.

CDR3 region: CASSPLDSGYGYTF. The CDR3 DNA reads as TGTGCCAGCAGTCCTCTGGACAGCGGCTATGGCTACACCTTC. The chain links TRBV27 to TRBJ1-2; D is perhaps TRBD1 (6 bases). Germline-derived CDR1 and CDR2 are MNHEY and SMNVEV (reference sequence). The CDR3 runs 14 residues. Trimming took 5 bases from V and 4 from J, leaving 14 bases between them.

The chain has TRBV11-3 and TRBJ1-1; 7 bases match TRBD1. Germline V gene sequence: CDR1 SGHNT, CDR2 YENEEA. There are 14 residues in the CDR3. V shed 4 bases, J shed 7 bases, and the junction held 9 bases outside the gene matches. The DNA for the CDR3 is TGTGCCAGCAGCTCGGCGGACAGGTGGAATGAAGCTTTCTTT. The encoded protein is CASSSADRWNEAFF.

This chain links TRBV7-8 with TRBJ2-7; maybe TRBD1 (6 bases). Trimming took 3 bases from V and 0 from J, leaving 15 bases between them. Germline V gene lookup returns CDR1 SGHVS and CDR2 FQNEAQ. The CDR3 is 16 amino acids. CDR3 sequence reads: CASSFQTGEISYEQYF. CDR3 bases: TGTGCCAGCAGCTTCCAGACAGGAGAGATCTCCTACGAGCAGTACTTC.

The V and J genes are TRBV12-3 or TRBV12-4 and TRBJ2-1; D gene uncertain. This CDR3 is 13 amino acids long. Deletions cut 7 bases from V and 6 bases from J, with 13 bases between. The CDR3 DNA follows: TGTGCCAGCACCCCTGGGCTGGGCAATGAGCAGTTCTTC. Translating gives CASTPGLGNEQFF.

This sequence joins TRBV6-1 and TRBJ2-3, with TRBD2 identical over 10 bases. The CDR3 is 15 amino acids. Germline trimming cut 6 bases from V and 4 bases from J; bases unmatched to any gene: 7. Germline-derived CDR1 and CDR2 are MNHNS and SASEGT. The CDR3 nucleotides are TGTGCCAGCAGACCGGGACTAGCGTTCCCAGATACGCAGTATTTT. Amino acids: CASRPGLAFPDTQYF.

This clonotype has more than one count but fewer than ten. V and J are TRBV7-9 and TRBJ2-5; D might be TRBD1 or TRBD2, each matching 5 bases. The CDR3 is 14 amino acids. Trimming cost V 1 base and J 11 bases, with 17 bases left between them. CDR1 SEHNR and CDR2 FQNEAQ come from the germline V gene (reference sequence). The CDR3 DNA sequence: TGTGCCAGCAGCTTAGTCGGGCAGGCTGAGGGGCAGTACTTC. This gives the protein CASSLVGQAEGQYF.

V gene TRBV5-6 combines with J gene TRBJ2-1; D possibly corresponds to TRBD1 (5 bases). V gave up 1 base and J gave up 0 bases, with 11 bases separating them. The germline CDR1 and CDR2 sequences are SGHDT and YYEEEE. The CDR3 extends over 16 amino acids. As DNA, the CDR3 is TGTGCCAGCAGCTTGACCGGCAGGGACTCCTACAATGAGCAGTTCTTC. It codes for CASSLTGRDSYNEQFF. The full variable domain, with the rest looked up from reference TRBV5-6 and TRBJ2-1, is DAGVTQSPTHLIKTRGQQVTLRCSPKSGHDTVSWYQQALGQGPQFIFQYYEEEERQRGNFPDRFSGHQFPNYSSELNVNALLLGDSALYLCASSLTGRDSYNEQFFGPGTRLTVL.

This clonotype was picked up many times. Here the CDR3 reads CSVEDRGQINKETQYF. As DNA, the CDR3 is TGCAGCGTTGAAGATCGGGGACAGATAAACAAAGAGACCCAGTACTTC. The chain recombines TRBV29-1 with TRBJ2-5, with 7 bases identical to TRBD1. From germline, CDR1 is SQVTM and CDR2 ANQGSEA. The CDR3 is made up of 16 amino acids. V lost 0 bases, J lost 3 bases, and 10 bases stayed unmatched.

V is TRBV27 and J is TRBJ1-5; 8 positions match TRBD1. This CDR3 comprises 15 residues. Germline V gene sequence: CDR1 MNHEY, CDR2 SMNVEV (reference sequence). The junction had 8 bases not matched to a gene; V was cut back by 7 bases and J by 3 bases. This chain's CDR3 is CASKTGQAYNQPQHF. DNA for the CDR3: TGTGCCAGCAAGACGGGACAGGCGTACAATCAGCCCCAGCATTTT.

The chain is built from TRBV4-3 and TRBJ1-4; 8 bases align to TRBD1. The CDR3 has 14 amino acids. Germline assignment: CDR1 LGHNA and CDR2 YSLEER. The ends lost 1 base at V and 8 bases at J; junction bases unmatched: 3. For the CDR3, the DNA is TGCGCCAGCAGCCAAGGGACAGGGACCGAAAAACTGTTTTTT. Its protein is CASSQGTGTEKLFF.

The table lists this clonotype with a count of one. The chain has TRBV11-2 and TRBJ2-5, with D possibly being TRBD1 (7 bases). The DNA end is more similar to TRBJ2-7, so the J call may be wrong. The CDR3 totals 16 residues. CDR1 is SGHAT and CDR2 is FQNNGV in the germline V gene. This CDR3 reads CASSFYAGTVALEQYF. The CDR3 DNA reads TGTGCCAGCAGCTTTTATGCGGGGACAGTCGCTCTCGAGCAGTACTTC.

J is TRBJ2-6 and V is TRBV5-5; no reliable D call. Germline V lookup: CDR1 SGHKS, CDR2 YYEKEE (reference sequence). CDR3 length: 15 residues. V was pared by 4 bases and J by 0 bases, with 8 bases between. CDR3 DNA: TGTGCCAGCAGCCACGCCCCCTCTGGGGCCAACGTCCTGACTTTC. Its protein product is CASSHAPSGANVLTF.

This chain links TRBV7-2 with TRBJ2-5; D uncertain. CDR1 and CDR2 from the germline V gene are SGHTA and FQGNSA. The CDR3 covers 14 residues. Trimming removed 5 bases at V and 1 base at J, with 11 bases between. The CDR3 protein is CASSPGRVQETQYF. CDR3 DNA sequence: TGTGCCAGCAGCCCCGGACGGGTCCAAGAGACCCAGTACTTC.

The chain employs TRBV11-1 and TRBJ2-1; 8 bases map to TRBD2. V lost 8 bases and J lost 8; bases outside the gene matches: 11. CDR1 is SGHAT and CDR2 is FQDESV in the germline V gene (reference sequence). The CDR3 sequence is 14 residues long. The CDR3 DNA is TGTGCCAGCCGCCCCCGGGGGGGTACGGATGAGCAGTTCTTC. It yields the protein CASRPRGGTDEQFF. Combining the CDR3 with reference TRBV11-1 and TRBJ2-1 gives the whole variable domain EAEVAQSPRYKITEKSQAVAFWCDPISGHATLYWYRQILGQGPELLVQFQDESVVDDSQLPKDRFSAERLKGVDSTLKIQPAELGDSAMYLCASRPRGGTDEQFFGPGTRLTVL.